These 3 T cell receptor beta chains originate from one sample sequenced in a study of T cells after posttransplantation cyclophosphamide. TCRdb's table, derived via immunoSEQ multiplex PCR, lists solely in-frame clones and lacks some. The record shows 20,000 to 25,000 clones for this sample, with no singletons present. Sequencing used PBMCs. These receptors originate from a woman aged 55-70 years in good health, CMV-negative, and a related stem cell transplant donor.

This clone showed up many times. The chain combines TRBV5-1 with TRBJ2-3, with D hard to call. The CDR3 covers 13 residues. V was cut by 0 bases and J by 1 base, with 3 bases left in between. Germline values: CDR1 SGHRS, CDR2 YFSETQ. In nucleotides, the CDR3 is TGCGCCAGCAGCTTGGCGGGCACAGATACGCAGTATTTT. Translated: CASSLAGTDTQYF.

This clone has only a few counts. This chain uses TRBV4-2 with TRBJ2-1; tentatively, D is TRBD2 (5 bases). The CDR3 totals 18 residues. Germline V lookup: CDR1 LGHNA, CDR2 YNFKEQ. Between the trimmed V and J ends, which lost 0 bases and 5 bases, there was a span of 20 bases. The CDR3 coding sequence is TGTGCCAGCAGCCAAGACGGACCACTCGCGGGCCGAAACAATGAGCAGTTCTTC. It translates to CASSQDGPLAGRNNEQFF.

In its sample, this clone was seen many times. This chain uses TRBV6-1 with TRBJ1-5, with 10 bases matching TRBD1. The CDR3 runs to 14 residues. The junction had 1 base not matched to a gene; V was cut back by 6 bases and J by 2 bases. Germline assignment: CDR1 MNHNS and CDR2 SASEGT. As DNA, the CDR3 is TGTGCCAGCAGGGGGACAGGGGGCAATCAGCCCCAGCATTTT. Amino acid sequence: CASRGTGGNQPQHF.